This T cell receptor (beta chain) was profiled in a study of HIV-infected patients and healthy controls. Study outcomes and limitations: Compared with untreated HIV+ repertoires, healthy controls showed roughly threefold more distinct CDR3s and higher Shannon diversity. Compared with controls, mean Gini indices were significantly raised in HIV-infected repertoires, possibly indicating oligoclonality.

Trimming took off 2 bases at V and 6 bases at J, with 2 bases between the two ends. The CDR3 totals 11 residues. The repertoire came from unfractionated whole blood and reflected all unsorted peripheral T cells. Peripheral blood, 2.5 ml, was drawn for RNA extraction. Reverse transcription used 450 to 500 ng RNA and constant-region primers for alpha and beta. Alpha and beta chain libraries were made separately by chain-specific third strand synthesis with multiplexing indices. TCRdb fed the 5' RACE reads into MiXCR, producing one record per CDR3 protein. The table has some 11,000 distinct CDR3 sequences, less than 10% seen once. This clonotype was seen many times. As yet, its antigen is unknown.

This TCR was sampled from an adult with HIV infection. The donor label of this sample is uncertain. The sequenced sample was blood, obtained before antiretroviral therapy. The rearrangement joins TRBV12-3 or TRBV12-4 to TRBJ2-1, with D unresolved. The CDR3 loop is CASSLINEQFF. In DNA form, the CDR3 reads TGTGCCAGCAGTTTAATCAATGAGCAGTTCTTC.